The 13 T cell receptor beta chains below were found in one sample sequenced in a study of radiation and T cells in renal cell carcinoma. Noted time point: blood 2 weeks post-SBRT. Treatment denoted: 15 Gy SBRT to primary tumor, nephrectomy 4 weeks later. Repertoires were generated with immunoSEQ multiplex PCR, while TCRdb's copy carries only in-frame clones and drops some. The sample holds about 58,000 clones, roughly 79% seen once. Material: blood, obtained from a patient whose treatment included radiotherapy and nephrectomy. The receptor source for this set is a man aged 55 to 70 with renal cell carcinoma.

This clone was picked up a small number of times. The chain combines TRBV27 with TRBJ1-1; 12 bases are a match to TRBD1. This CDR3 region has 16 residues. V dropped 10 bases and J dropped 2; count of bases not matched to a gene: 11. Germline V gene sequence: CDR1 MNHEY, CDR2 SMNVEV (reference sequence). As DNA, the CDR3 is TGTGCCACCTCGAGGGGGACAGGGGGCATCAACACTGAAGCTTTCTTT. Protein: CATSRGTGGINTEAFF.

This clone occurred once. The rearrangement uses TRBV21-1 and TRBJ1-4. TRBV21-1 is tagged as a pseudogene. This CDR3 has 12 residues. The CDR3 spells CASSKVVWWVFF. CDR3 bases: TGTGCCAGCAGCAAAGTCGTTTGGTGGGTGTTTTTT.

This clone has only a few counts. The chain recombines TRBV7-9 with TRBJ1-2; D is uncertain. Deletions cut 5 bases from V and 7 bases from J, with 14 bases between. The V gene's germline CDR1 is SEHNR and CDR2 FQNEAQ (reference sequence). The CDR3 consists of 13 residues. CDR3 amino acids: CASSNDRMGGYTF. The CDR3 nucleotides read TGTGCCAGCAGCAACGACCGGATGGGTGGCTACACCTTC. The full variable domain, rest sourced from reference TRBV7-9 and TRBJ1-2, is DTGVSQNPRHKITKRGQNVTFRCDPISEHNRLYWYRQTLGQGPEFLTYFQNEAQLEKSRLLSDRFSAERPKGSFSTLEIQRTEQGDSAMYLCASSNDRMGGYTFGSGTRLTVV.

CDR3 in amino acids: CASSGEGQGAIYNEQFF. CDR3 in DNA: TGTGCCAGCAGCGGAGAGGGACAGGGGGCGATTTACAATGAGCAGTTCTTC. The gene calls are TRBV5-4 and TRBJ2-1; 12 positions match TRBD1. V trimming: 4 bases; J trimming: 4 bases; junction bases outside the gene matches: 9. The CDR3 length is 17 residues. Germline V CDR1 and CDR2: SGHNT, YYREEE (reference sequence).

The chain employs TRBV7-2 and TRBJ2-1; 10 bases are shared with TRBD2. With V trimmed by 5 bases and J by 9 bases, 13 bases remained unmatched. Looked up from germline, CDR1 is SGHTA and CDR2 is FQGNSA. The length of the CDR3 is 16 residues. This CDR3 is CASSPDRLAGEGEQFF. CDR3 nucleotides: TGTGCCAGCAGCCCAGACCGGCTAGCGGGGGAAGGTGAGCAGTTCTTC.

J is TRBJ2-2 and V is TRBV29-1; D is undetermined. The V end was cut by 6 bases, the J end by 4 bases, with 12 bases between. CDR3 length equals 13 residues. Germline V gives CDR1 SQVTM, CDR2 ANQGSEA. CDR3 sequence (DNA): TGCAGCGTAGCACCACTCCCCACCGGGGAGCTGTTTTTT. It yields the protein CSVAPLPTGELFF.

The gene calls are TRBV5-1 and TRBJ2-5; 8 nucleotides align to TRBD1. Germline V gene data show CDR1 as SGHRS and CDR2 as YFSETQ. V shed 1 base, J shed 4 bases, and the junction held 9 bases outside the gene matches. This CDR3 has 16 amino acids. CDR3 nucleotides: TGCGCCAGCAGCTTGCTCGGACAGGGCCTTGGAGAGACCCAGTACTTC. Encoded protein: CASSLLGQGLGETQYF. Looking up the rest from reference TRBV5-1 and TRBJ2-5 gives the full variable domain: KAGVTQTPRYLIKTRGQQVTLSCSPISGHRSVSWYQQTPGQGLQFLFEYFSETQRNKGNFPGRFSGRQFSNSRSEMNVSTLELGDSALYLCASSLLGQGLGETQYFGPGTRLLVL.

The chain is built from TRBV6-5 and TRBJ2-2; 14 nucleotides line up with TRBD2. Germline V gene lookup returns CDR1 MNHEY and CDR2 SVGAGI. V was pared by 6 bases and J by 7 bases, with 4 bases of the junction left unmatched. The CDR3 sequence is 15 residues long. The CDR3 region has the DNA TGTGCCAGCAGCTCGACTAGCGGGAGGGTCGGGGAGCTGTTTTTT. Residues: CASSSTSGRVGELFF.

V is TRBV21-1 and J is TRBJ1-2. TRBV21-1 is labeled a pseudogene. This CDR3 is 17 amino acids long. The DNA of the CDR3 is TGTGCCAGCAGCAAATGGTGGAGAGAGGGAGAAGACTATGGCTACACCTTC. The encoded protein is CASSKWWREGEDYGYTF.

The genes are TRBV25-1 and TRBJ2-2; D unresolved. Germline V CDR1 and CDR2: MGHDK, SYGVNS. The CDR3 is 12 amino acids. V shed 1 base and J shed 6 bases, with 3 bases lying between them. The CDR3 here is CASSEFAGELFF. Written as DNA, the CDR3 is TGTGCCAGCAGTGAATTTGCCGGGGAGCTGTTTTTT.

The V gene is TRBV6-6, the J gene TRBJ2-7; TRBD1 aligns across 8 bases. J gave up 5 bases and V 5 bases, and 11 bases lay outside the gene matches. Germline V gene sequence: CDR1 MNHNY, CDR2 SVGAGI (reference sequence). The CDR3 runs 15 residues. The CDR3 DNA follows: TGTGCCAGCAGTCTTACGACAGGGGAGTTTAACGAGCAGTACTTC. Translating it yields CASSLTTGEFNEQYF.

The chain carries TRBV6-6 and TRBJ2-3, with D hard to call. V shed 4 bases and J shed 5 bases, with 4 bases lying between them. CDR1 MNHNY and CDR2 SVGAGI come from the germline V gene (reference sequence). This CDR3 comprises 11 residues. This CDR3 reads CASSFQDTQYF. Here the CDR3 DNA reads TGTGCCAGCAGTTTTCAAGATACGCAGTATTTT.

CDR3 amino acids: CASSLASTVQQFF. DNA for the CDR3: TGTGCCAGCAGCTTAGCTTCGACAGTTCAGCAGTTCTTC. This chain joins TRBV11-3 and TRBJ2-1, with D possibly being TRBD1 (5 bases). Germline values: CDR1 SGHNT, CDR2 YENEEA. V lost 1 base and J 11 bases, leaving 12 bases between the germline ends. This CDR3 spans 13 amino acids.